The rows below give T cell receptor beta chains drawn from one sample of a study of blood T cell repertoires in COVID-19. The data were produced by immunoSEQ multiplex PCR, yet TCRdb's version contains in-frame clones alone and is incomplete. The sample holds approximately 200,000 clones; less than 90% are singletons and the top ten take about 10%. The sample taken for sequencing was peripheral blood. The receptors shown here come from a woman at least 80 years old with COVID-19, enrolled during active disease. Both conserved end residues are part of each CDR3. Each record gives: CDR3 length, J gene, D gene, V gene, CDR3 DNA, CDR3 protein. A D gene is named only where the DNA matches it firmly.

CDR3 length: 16
J gene: TRBJ2-7
D gene: TRBD1
V gene: TRBV9
CDR3 DNA: TGTGCCAGCAGCGTAGGACAGGGAACGGTAGGAAACGAGCAGTACTTC
CDR3 protein: CASSVGQGTVGNEQYF

CDR3 length: 15
J gene: TRBJ2-3
D gene: TRBD2
V gene: TRBV18
CDR3 DNA: TGTGCCAGCTCACCACTAGGGACTACCGGGGATACGCAGTATTTT
CDR3 protein: CASSPLGTTGDTQYF

CDR3 length: 17
J gene: TRBJ2-7
D gene: TRBD1
V gene: TRBV18
CDR3 DNA: TGTGCCAGCTCACCCGGAGCGGACAGGGGGCCTCCCTACGAGCAGTACTTC
CDR3 protein: CASSPGADRGPPYEQYF

CDR3 length: 12
J gene: TRBJ1-1
D gene: -
V gene: TRBV21-1
CDR3 DNA: TGTGCCAGCAGCAAAGGATTCGGGGAAGCTTTCTTT
CDR3 protein: CASSKGFGEAFF

CDR3 length: 16
J gene: TRBJ1-4
D gene: TRBD1
V gene: TRBV2
CDR3 DNA: TGTGCCAGCAGCGGACAGGGGGGCCTTCAAGGAGAAAAACTGTTTTTT
CDR3 protein: CASSGQGGLQGEKLFF

CDR3 length: 14
J gene: TRBJ1-4
D gene: -
V gene: TRBV27
CDR3 DNA: TGTGCCAGCAGTTTAGGGACGGCTGCGGGGAAACTGTTTTTT
CDR3 protein: CASSLGTAAGKLFF

CDR3 length: 13
J gene: TRBJ2-1
D gene: -
V gene: TRBV7-3
CDR3 DNA: TGTGCCAGCAGCTCCCGACAAGACAATGAGCAGTTCTTC
CDR3 protein: CASSSRQDNEQFF

CDR3 length: 16
J gene: TRBJ1-1
D gene: TRBD1
V gene: TRBV5-4
CDR3 DNA: TGTGCCAGCAGCGATCACAGGGGGCAGTTGAACACTGAAGCTTTCTTT
CDR3 protein: CASSDHRGQLNTEAFF

CDR3 length: 13
J gene: TRBJ2-2
D gene: TRBD1
V gene: TRBV14
CDR3 DNA: TGTGCCAGCAGCCAAAGACAGGGGAGAGAGCTGTTTTTT
CDR3 protein: CASSQRQGRELFF

CDR3 length: 15
J gene: TRBJ1-4
D gene: TRBD1
V gene: TRBV19
CDR3 DNA: TGTGCCAGTAGTATGGGACAGCTAGTAAGTGAAAAACTGTTTTTT
CDR3 protein: CASSMGQLVSEKLFF

CDR3 length: 16
J gene: TRBJ1-2
D gene: TRBD1
V gene: TRBV28
CDR3 DNA: TGTGCCAGCCTTCCGGTCCGGGACAGGACCCTCTATGGCTACACCTTC
CDR3 protein: CASLPVRDRTLYGYTF

CDR3 length: 13
J gene: TRBJ1-6
D gene: TRBD1
V gene: TRBV10-3
CDR3 DNA: TGTGCCATCAGTGGGAGGACAGGTTCACCCCTCCACTTT
CDR3 protein: CAISGRTGSPLHF

CDR3 length: 14
J gene: TRBJ1-1
D gene: -
V gene: TRBV6-5
CDR3 DNA: TGTGCCAGCAGTTACTCTGTCAGGAACACTGAAGCTTTCTTT
CDR3 protein: CASSYSVRNTEAFF

CDR3 length: 15
J gene: TRBJ2-5
D gene: -
V gene: TRBV28
CDR3 DNA: TGTGCCAGCAGTTTGCAGGGGATTGCACAAGAGACCCAGTACTTC
CDR3 protein: CASSLQGIAQETQYF

CDR3 length: 17
J gene: TRBJ2-5
D gene: TRBD2
V gene: TRBV11-2
CDR3 DNA: TGTGCCAGCAGCCTATCTAGCGGGGGGGGCCGAGGAGAGACCCAGTACTTC
CDR3 protein: CASSLSSGGGRGETQYF

CDR3 length: 15
J gene: TRBJ1-1
D gene: TRBD1
V gene: TRBV25-1
CDR3 DNA: TGTGCCAGCAGAAAGACAGGGGGCGCGAACACTGAAGCTTTCTTT
CDR3 protein: CASRKTGGANTEAFF

CDR3 length: 14
J gene: TRBJ2-7
D gene: -
V gene: TRBV7-2
CDR3 DNA: TGTGCCAGCAGCCCCCCACCGGGGACCTACGAGCAGTACTTC
CDR3 protein: CASSPPPGTYEQYF

CDR3 length: 13
J gene: TRBJ1-2
D gene: -
V gene: TRBV6-5
CDR3 DNA: TGTGCCAGCGGGTTGGACAGTCACTATGGCTACACCTTC
CDR3 protein: CASGLDSHYGYTF

CDR3 length: 15
J gene: TRBJ1-1
D gene: TRBD1
V gene: TRBV27
CDR3 DNA: TGTGCCAGCAGTCTCCTACAGGGGGGCTGGACTGAAGCTTTCTTT
CDR3 protein: CASSLLQGGWTEAFF

CDR3 length: 15
J gene: TRBJ2-5
D gene: TRBD1
V gene: TRBV10-2
CDR3 DNA: TGCGCCAGCAAGGACAGGGGTCGTGGCCAAGAGACCCAGTACTTC
CDR3 protein: CASKDRGRGQETQYF